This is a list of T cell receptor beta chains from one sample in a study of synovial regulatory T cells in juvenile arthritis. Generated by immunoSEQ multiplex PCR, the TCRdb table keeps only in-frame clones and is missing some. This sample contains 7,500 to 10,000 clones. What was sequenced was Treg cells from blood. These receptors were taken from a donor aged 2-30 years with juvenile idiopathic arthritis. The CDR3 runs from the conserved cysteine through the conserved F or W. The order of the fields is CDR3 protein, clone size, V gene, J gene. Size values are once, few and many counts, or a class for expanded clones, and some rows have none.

CDR3: CASSRTGANTGELFF; size: .; V: TRBV5-1; J: TRBJ2-2
CDR3: CASGPSGSSVDTQYF; size: .; V: TRBV19; J: TRBJ2-3
CDR3: CASSWDSMNTEAFF; size: .; V: TRBV5-1; J: TRBJ1-1
CDR3: CASSMSGQGSYGYTF; size: .; V: TRBV19; J: TRBJ1-2
CDR3: CAWTLGGGVIGSEKLFF; size: .; V: TRBV30; J: TRBJ1-4
CDR3: CASSQDLSGATNEKLFF; size: .; V: TRBV4-1; J: TRBJ1-4
CDR3: CASCDRWGAGANVLTF; size: .; V: TRBV28; J: TRBJ2-6
CDR3: CASSSQTVDTQYF; size: .; V: TRBV5-1; J: TRBJ2-3
CDR3: CASSNHSVRTTLYQPQHF; size: .; V: TRBV21-1; J: TRBJ1-5
CDR3: CASSSPGGTDTQYF; size: .; V: TRBV28; J: TRBJ2-3
CDR3: CASSGLAGGRKGEQFF; size: .; V: TRBV9; J: TRBJ2-1
CDR3: CAISDPGGQGWNTQYF; size: .; V: TRBV10-3; J: TRBJ2-3
CDR3: CASGRGSYNEQFF; size: .; V: TRBV6-6; J: TRBJ2-1
CDR3: CASRSGVEGQPQHF; size: .; V: TRBV19; J: TRBJ1-5
CDR3: CASSPGSGNTIYF; size: medium-sized; V: TRBV28; J: TRBJ1-3
CDR3: CASSARGARDGYTF; size: .; V: TRBV10-2; J: TRBJ1-2
CDR3: CASSQGSGRRNTEAFF; size: .; V: TRBV4-1; J: TRBJ1-1
CDR3: CASSPMGATNEKLFF; size: .; V: TRBV28; J: TRBJ1-4
CDR3: CASSGSRHGELFF; size: .; V: TRBV10-1; J: TRBJ2-2
CDR3: CASSQDKAGNEKLFF; size: .; V: TRBV4-1; J: TRBJ1-4
CDR3: CASSRPGLAGVPYEQFF; size: .; V: TRBV19; J: TRBJ2-1
CDR3: CASSLHPTVTPNTEAFF; size: .; V: TRBV19; J: TRBJ1-1
CDR3: CASSFRGGLSYGYTF; size: .; V: TRBV27; J: TRBJ1-2
CDR3: CASSTRQSNQPQHF; size: .; V: TRBV6-6; J: TRBJ1-5
CDR3: CASSLGLAGNTGELFF; size: .; V: TRBV5-4; J: TRBJ2-2
CDR3: CASSLRAGSFGYTF; size: .; V: TRBV28; J: TRBJ1-2
CDR3: CASEPPGQGSDTQYF; size: medium-sized; V: TRBV19; J: TRBJ2-3
CDR3: CASSALGGYEQYF; size: .; V: TRBV9; J: TRBJ2-7
CDR3: CASSSAGTGTEQYF; size: .; V: TRBV7-9; J: TRBJ2-7
CDR3: CASSKGALLAFEQYF; size: .; V: TRBV21-1; J: TRBJ2-7
CDR3: CAISEYRGGDQPQHF; size: .; V: TRBV10-3; J: TRBJ1-5
CDR3: CASSRGRRQVNTGELFF; size: .; V: TRBV19; J: TRBJ2-2
CDR3: CASSPTLTAGGPVTHEQYF; size: .; V: TRBV5-1; J: TRBJ2-7
CDR3: CASSLWDGHRGEQYF; size: .; V: TRBV27; J: TRBJ2-7
CDR3: CASSIHRDSSHYEQYF; size: .; V: TRBV19; J: TRBJ2-7
CDR3: CASSPGLERKSYEQYF; size: .; V: TRBV7-9; J: TRBJ2-7
CDR3: CASSLNWGANVLTF; size: .; V: TRBV28; J: TRBJ2-6
CDR3: CAISLGPASGYTF; size: .; V: TRBV10-3; J: TRBJ1-2
CDR3: CASKNRGNTEAFF; size: .; V: TRBV6-1; J: TRBJ1-1
CDR3: CASSWMGQIRYEQYF; size: .; V: TRBV28; J: TRBJ2-7
CDR3: CASSQTGVDEQFF; size: .; V: TRBV18; J: TRBJ2-1
CDR3: CASSLRNRDTQYF; size: .; V: TRBV19; J: TRBJ2-3
CDR3: CASSLAQRLYNEQFF; size: .; V: TRBV5-1; J: TRBJ2-1
CDR3: CASSSLAGDNEQFF; size: .; V: TRBV19; J: TRBJ2-1
CDR3: CAISWTGLNTEAFF; size: .; V: TRBV10-3; J: TRBJ1-1
CDR3: CSVRDRGSFSGNTIYF; size: .; V: TRBV29-1; J: TRBJ1-3
CDR3: CASSGVRDRGYNEQFF; size: .; V: TRBV6-1; J: TRBJ2-1
CDR3: CASSPRRGRDVYYGEQYF; size: .; V: TRBV11-1; J: TRBJ2-7
CDR3: CASSQDNTEAFF; size: .; V: TRBV4-2; J: TRBJ1-1
CDR3: CSADRADTQYF; size: .; V: TRBV20-1; J: TRBJ2-3
CDR3: CASSDTGSPVSKNIQYF; size: .; V: TRBV19; J: TRBJ2-4
CDR3: CASSEVGEQFF; size: .; V: TRBV25-1; J: TRBJ2-1
CDR3: CASSERPHNEQFF; size: .; V: TRBV6-1; J: TRBJ2-1
CDR3: CASSTGTLRTEAFF; size: .; V: TRBV5-1; J: TRBJ1-1
CDR3: CASSTGTSGGLFF; size: .; V: TRBV5-4; J: TRBJ2-2
CDR3: CASSSRGQAGGGTDTQYF; size: .; V: TRBV7-6; J: TRBJ2-3
CDR3: CASSPGFNQPQHF; size: .; V: TRBV18; J: TRBJ1-5